Following are 32 T cell receptor beta chains from one sample sequenced in a study of blood T cell repertoires in COVID-19 (dated by TCRdb to 2020 to 2021). Preparation of the library involved the immunoSEQ multiplex PCR assay. TCRdb stores this immuneACCESS table with in-frame sequences only. Part of the clones is absent; in the studies checked, under half of the shortfall reflects unresolved V genes, and no reason is known for the rest. The sample includes about 120,000 clones, with about 92% observed a single time. The biggest ten clones account for about 4% of the sample. Sequenced: peripheral blood. These receptors came from a man between 50 and 59 years old with active COVID-19.

The genes are TRBV18 and TRBJ2-1; TRBD2 matches 11 bases. CDR1 is KGHSH, CDR2 LQKENI, per germline. Unmatched junction bases numbered 6, after V lost 0 bases and J lost 14 bases. CDR3 length: 14 amino acids. CDR3 residues: CASSPPGLAEGEFF. DNA for the CDR3: TGTGCCAGCTCACCACCGGGACTAGCGGAGGGGGAGTTCTTC.

The gene calls are TRBV6-1 and TRBJ1-2, with D perhaps matching TRBD1 (6 bases). This CDR3 has 17 residues. V gave up 3 bases and J gave up 4 bases, with 21 bases separating them. Germline CDR1 is MNHNS and CDR2 is SASEGT. CDR3 bases: TGTGCCAGCAGTGACTACGCGGTTGGACAGTTCGGCTATGGCTACACCTTC. It is translated as CASSDYAVGQFGYGYTF.

This clone was counted between two and nine times. The chain recombines TRBV10-2 with TRBJ2-5, with 10 bases matching TRBD2. CDR1 and CDR2 (germline): WSHSY, SAAADI. V was clipped by 6 bases and J by 0 bases; unmatched bases: 4. The CDR3 totals 15 residues. CDR3 loop: CASRASGGYQETQYF. CDR3 in DNA: TGCGCCAGCAGGGCTAGCGGGGGTTACCAAGAGACCCAGTACTTC.

This chain uses TRBV6-5 with TRBJ2-5, with 8 bases that match TRBD1. Germline V gene data show CDR1 as MNHEY and CDR2 as SVGAGI. The CDR3 covers 14 residues. Germline trimming cut 6 bases from V and 5 bases from J; bases unmatched to any gene: 8. DNA for the CDR3: TGTGCCAGCAGCAAGCAGGGGGCCTCGGAGACCCAGTACTTC. This gives the protein CASSKQGASETQYF.

DNA for the CDR3: TGTGCCACCAGTGATTTGGGGCAGGGGGTCAACACCGGGGAGCTGTTTTTT. Translation gives CATSDLGQGVNTGELFF. V gene TRBV24-1 combines with J gene TRBJ2-2; TRBD1 agrees at 7 bases. Unmatched junction bases numbered 5, after V lost 0 bases and J lost 2 bases. Germline V gene lookup returns CDR1 KGHDR and CDR2 SFDVKD. This CDR3 is built from 17 residues.

The chain links TRBV5-1 to TRBJ2-7; 11 bases line up with TRBD2. Trimming at V came to 2 bases and at J to 3 bases, leaving 13 bases not matched to a gene. The CDR3 is made up of 18 amino acids. CDR1 and CDR2 (germline): SGHRS, YFSETQ. The DNA of the CDR3 is TGCGCCAGCAGCTTAGCCCCAACTAGCGGGAGAATTGGCTACGAGCAGTACGTC. Its translation: CASSLAPTSGRIGYEQYV.

This chain links TRBV6-6 with TRBJ1-1; no clear D. V was pared by 2 bases and J by 11 bases, with 15 bases between. The CDR3 is 13 amino acids. Germline V gene sequence: CDR1 MNHNY, CDR2 SVGAGI (reference sequence). CDR3 coding DNA: TGTGCCAGCAGTTACGAACGGGCCCGAGGGGCTTTCTTT. Translating it yields CASSYERARGAFF.

The rearrangement links TRBV2 to TRBJ2-3; 12 bases line up with TRBD2. The trim removed 4 bases at V and 4 bases at J, leaving 3 bases unmatched. In germline, CDR1 is SNHLY, CDR2 FYNNEI. CDR3 length equals 15 residues. The CDR3: CASSGTSGVADTQYF. CDR3 coding DNA: TGTGCCAGCAGTGGGACTAGCGGGGTTGCAGATACGCAGTATTTT. The complete variable domain, with remaining parts taken from reference TRBV2 and TRBJ2-3, reads EPEVTQTPSHQVTQMGQEVILRCVPISNHLYFYWYRQILGQKVEFLVSFYNNEISEKSEIFDDQFSVERPDGSNFTLKIRSTKLEDSAMYFCASSGTSGVADTQYFGPGTRLTVL.

The CDR3 coding sequence is TGCGCCAGCAGCCGTTTACAGCTACAAGAGACCCAGTACTTC. Translating gives CASSRLQLQETQYF. This chain links TRBV4-1 with TRBJ2-5, with D hard to call. The CDR3 is 14 residues long. V lost 4 bases and J 2 bases, leaving 11 bases between the germline ends. In germline, CDR1 is MGHRA, CDR2 YSYEKL.

This CDR3 is CASTLGQGLNEQFF. The CDR3 region has the DNA TGTGCCAGTACTCTCGGACAGGGGTTGAATGAGCAGTTCTTC. This sequence joins TRBV19 and TRBJ2-1, with 9 bases that match TRBD1. This CDR3 contains 14 residues. Trimming cost V 7 bases and J 7 bases; bases outside gene matches: 8. Looked up from germline, CDR1 is LNHDA and CDR2 is SQIVND (reference sequence).

This clone was observed a handful of times. At one end, the junction sequence differs from germline, possibly due to a read error. V is TRBV29-1 and J is TRBJ1-1, with TRBD1 matching 7 bases. Germline-derived CDR1 and CDR2 are SQVTM and ANQGSEA. This CDR3 contains 11 residues. In DNA form, the CDR3 reads TGCAGCGTTGAAGAGTGGACAGGTTGCCCATTT. Protein product: CSVEEWTGCPF. Variable domain in full (rest from reference TRBV29-1 and TRBJ1-1): SAVISQKPSRDICQRGTSLTIQCQVDSQVTMMFWYRQQPGQSLTLIATANQGSEATYESGFVIDKFPISRPNLTFSTLTVSNMSPEDSSIYLCSVEEWTGCPFGQGTRLTVV.

The chain employs TRBV10-2 and TRBJ2-1, with 11 bases aligning to TRBD2. J lost 8 bases, V lost 9 bases, and 6 bases had no gene match. Looked up from germline, CDR1 is WSHSY and CDR2 is SAAADI. There are 13 residues in the CDR3. Here the CDR3 DNA reads TGCGCCAGTACTAGCGGGGGTTGGGATGAGCAGTTCTTC. Translated: CASTSGGWDEQFF.

The chain is built from TRBV3-1 (or the pseudogene TRBV3-2) and TRBJ2-3; D gene unclear. The CDR3 loop spans 16 amino acids. Trimming shortened V by 4 bases and J by 2 bases, and 16 bases separated the two germline ends. In germline, CDR1 is LGHDT, CDR2 YNNKEL (reference sequence). The CDR3 nucleotides read TGTGCCAGCAGCCGCGACATAACGGCTTACACAGATACGCAGTATTTT. Residues: CASSRDITAYTDTQYF.

V usage is TRBV3-1 (or the pseudogene TRBV3-2) and J usage is TRBJ2-2, with 11 bases that match TRBD2. CDR1 and CDR2 from the germline V gene are LGHDT and YNNKEL (reference sequence). The ends lost 4 bases at V and 5 bases at J; junction bases unmatched: 9. CDR3 length: 17 amino acids. CDR3 region: CASSLPIAGGRTGELFF. The DNA for the CDR3 is TGTGCCAGCAGCCTCCCTATAGCGGGGGGGCGGACCGGGGAGCTGTTTTTT.

V is TRBV2 and J is TRBJ1-5, with 8 bases lining up with TRBD1. With V trimmed by 5 bases and J by 4 bases, 4 bases remained unmatched. This CDR3 spans 14 amino acids. Germline values: CDR1 SNHLY, CDR2 FYNNEI. Here the CDR3 reads CASSRQGLNQPQHF. The CDR3, as DNA: TGTGCCAGCAGTAGACAGGGGTTGAATCAGCCCCAGCATTTT.

The chain has TRBV11-3 and TRBJ2-1, with TRBD1 matching over 9 bases. Germline CDR1 SGHNT, CDR2 YENEEA. V shed 3 bases, J shed 1 base, and the junction held 1 base outside the gene matches. CDR3 size: 15 residues. As DNA, the CDR3 is TGTGCCAGCAGCTTGGGACAGGGATCCTACAATGAGCAGTTCTTC. This encodes CASSLGQGSYNEQFF.

V gene TRBV7-8 combines with J gene TRBJ2-2, with 7 positions matching TRBD1. The CDR3 runs 14 residues. Germline V CDR1 and CDR2: SGHVS, FQNEAQ. V lost 0 bases to trimming and J lost 6 bases; unmatched junction nucleotides: 1. The CDR3 spells CASSLAQGAGELFF. The CDR3 DNA is TGTGCCAGCAGCTTAGCGCAGGGGGCCGGGGAGCTGTTTTTT. The entire variable domain, with the rest obtained from reference TRBV7-8 and TRBJ2-2, is as follows: GAGVSQSPRYKVAKRGQDVALRCDPISGHVSLFWYQQALGQGPEFLTYFQNEAQLDKSGLPSDRFFAERPEGSVSTLKIQRTQQEDSAVYLCASSLAQGAGELFFGEGSRLTVL.

The V gene is TRBV3-1 (or the pseudogene TRBV3-2), the J gene TRBJ2-1; no reliable D call. Germline V gene sequence: CDR1 LGHDT, CDR2 YNNKEL (reference sequence). This CDR3 has 15 residues. V lost 0 bases and J lost 3, with 9 bases in between. The CDR3 sequence: CASSQDVTNYNEQFF. DNA for the CDR3: TGTGCCAGCAGCCAAGACGTGACAAACTACAATGAGCAGTTCTTC.

The rearrangement joins TRBV6-1 to TRBJ1-6; TRBD1 might be the D (5 bases). The V and J ends lost 1 base and 6 bases respectively, with 7 bases between them. The CDR3 has 14 amino acids. The germline CDR1 and CDR2 sequences are MNHNS and SASEGT. The CDR3 spells CASSEVGANSPLHF. DNA for the CDR3: TGTGCCAGCAGTGAAGTTGGGGCTAATTCACCCCTCCACTTT.

This chain links TRBV10-1 with TRBJ2-7; D uncertain. V was trimmed by 2 bases and J by 5 bases, leaving 16 bases between them. Germline assignment: CDR1 WNHNN and CDR2 SYGVQD (reference sequence). This CDR3 region has 15 residues. This CDR3 is CASSEESSERHEQYV. The CDR3 DNA sequence: TGCGCCAGCAGTGAGGAAAGTTCAGAGCGTCACGAGCAGTACGTC.

The chain links TRBV19 to TRBJ2-5; perhaps TRBD1 as D (5 bases). The CDR3 contains 13 residues. CDR1 and CDR2 (germline): LNHDA, SQIVND (reference sequence). Trimming took off 5 bases at V and 1 base at J, with 8 bases between the two ends. In DNA form, the CDR3 reads TGTGCCAGTAGTCAAAGGGGCCAAGAGACCCAGTACTTC. Encoded protein: CASSQRGQETQYF.

This chain links TRBV4-1 with TRBJ1-6; D unclear. CDR1 and CDR2 (germline): MGHRA, YSYEKL. The CDR3 is 14 amino acids. Trimming left V 0 bases short and J 6 bases short, with 6 bases between. This CDR3 is CASSQDPRNSPLHF. CDR3 bases: TGCGCCAGCAGCCAAGATCCCCGTAATTCACCCCTCCACTTT.

CDR3 in amino acids: CASSLPNRGTEAFF. CDR3 nucleotides: TGCGCCAGCAGCTTGCCCAACAGGGGCACTGAAGCTTTCTTT. The chain recombines TRBV5-1 with TRBJ1-1; TRBD1 matches at 7 bases. There are 14 residues in the CDR3. CDR1 and CDR2 from the germline V gene are SGHRS and YFSETQ. V gave up 1 base and J gave up 4 bases; unmatched junction bases: 4.

This sequence joins TRBV6-5 and TRBJ2-7; D is ambiguous. V gave up 6 bases and J gave up 3 bases, with 15 bases separating them. The CDR3 runs 14 residues. Looked up from germline, CDR1 is MNHEY and CDR2 is SVGAGI. CDR3 residues: CASRPGRQVYEQYV. DNA for the CDR3: TGTGCCAGCAGACCCGGTCGGCAGGTCTACGAGCAGTACGTC.

The chain links TRBV6-1 to TRBJ1-3, with no clear D. Looked up from germline, CDR1 is MNHNS and CDR2 is SASEGT. V lost 3 bases and J 7 bases, leaving 13 bases between the germline ends. The CDR3 has 14 amino acids. The CDR3 nucleotides read TGTGCCAGCAGTGAGGGCCAGGCCTCGAACACCATATATTTT. Translating it yields CASSEGQASNTIYF.

The chain employs TRBV7-9 and TRBJ1-2; D is uncertain. Trimming removed 4 bases at V and 1 base at J, with 7 bases between. Germline V gene data show CDR1 as SEHNR and CDR2 as FQNEAQ (reference sequence). The CDR3 is 13 residues long. The CDR3 DNA reads TGTGCCAGCAGCTCCCAGAATAACTATGGCTACACCTTC. Translation: CASSSQNNYGYTF.

In regard to this clone: Because the CDR3's place on the DNA is in doubt, the DNA is left out and the CDR3 is given as listed by TCRdb. The genes are TRBV19 and TRBJ1-1. The CDR3 totals 15 residues, both ends included. The germline V gene encodes CDR1 LNHDA and CDR2 SQIVND (reference sequence). The CDR3 sequence: CASSIVWERGTEAFF.

The rearrangement uses TRBV2 and TRBJ2-2; 7 bases are a match to TRBD2. CDR1 is SNHLY, CDR2 FYNNEI, per germline. V lost 4 bases, J lost 1 base, and 6 bases stayed unmatched. The CDR3 runs to 16 residues. The CDR3 DNA is TGTGCCAGCAGTGCCCTACTAGCGAGGAACACCGGGGAGCTGTTTTTT. Amino acid sequence: CASSALLARNTGELFF.

The J gene is TRBJ2-5, the V gene TRBV5-1; 8 nucleotides line up with TRBD2. The germline V gene encodes CDR1 SGHRS and CDR2 YFSETQ. V was pared by 5 bases and J by 5 bases, with 11 bases of the junction left unmatched. CDR3 size: 15 residues. CDR3 DNA: TGCGCCAGCAGGCCGGGAGCGGGAGTCGACGAGACCCAGTACTTC. Its translation is CASRPGAGVDETQYF. Supplemented by reference TRBV5-1 and TRBJ2-5, the full variable domain reads KAGVTQTPRYLIKTRGQQVTLSCSPISGHRSVSWYQQTPGQGLQFLFEYFSETQRNKGNFPGRFSGRQFSNSRSEMNVSTLELGDSALYLCASRPGAGVDETQYFGPGTRLLVL.

The J gene is TRBJ2-5, the V gene TRBV29-1; D is undetermined. Germline CDR1 and CDR2: SQVTM and ANQGSEA. The CDR3 extends over 12 amino acids. Trimming left V 4 bases short and J 1 base short, with 7 bases between. CDR3 DNA: TGCAGCGTTGGACTTGTCCAAGAGACCCAGTACTTC. Its translation is CSVGLVQETQYF.

V and J are TRBV6-5 and TRBJ2-3; D gene ambiguous. V was shortened by 0 bases and J by 4 bases, with 11 bases between the two germline ends. The CDR3 length is 15 residues. Germline CDR1 MNHEY, CDR2 SVGAGI. The chain's CDR3 is CASSYSRQSPDTQYF. CDR3 nucleotides: TGTGCCAGCAGTTACTCGAGACAATCCCCAGATACGCAGTATTTT.

The V gene is TRBV6-5, the J gene TRBJ1-5, with unresolved D. The CDR3 contains 14 residues. In germline, CDR1 is MNHEY, CDR2 SVGAGI. Trimming cost V 4 bases and J 2 bases, with 9 bases left between them. CDR3 residues: CASSSGQGNQPQHF. CDR3 coding DNA: TGTGCCAGCAGTTCCGGCCAGGGCAATCAGCCCCAGCATTTT.